Detailed here is one T cell receptor (beta chain). Its antigen is not yet known. The input lacks base qualities; no much larger clone sits a single base away. V was cut back by 5 bases and J by 3 bases, leaving a gap of 11 bases between them. From the germline V gene, CDR1 is SGHTA and CDR2 is FQGNSA. The CDR3 contains 14 residues, cysteine and phenylalanine counted. The only DNA kept is the CDR3, 42 bases in frame from the first base. This record comes from a study of siplizumab effects on memory and regulatory T cells (dated by TCRdb to about 2019). At the level of the whole study: The study looked at the effect of siplizumab, an anti-CD2 antibody, on alloreactive T-cell subsets in allogeneic mixed lymphocyte reactions made from human PBMCs. What the authors observed across the whole study: The cumulative frequency of alloreactive sequences traceable to unstimulated CD4+ memory T cells was significantly reduced by siplizumab. Because sequences below about 10^-5 frequency were poorly captured, only a minor fraction of alloreactive clones could be mapped to unstimulated subsets. Whether proliferating Tregs from siplizumab cultures were suppressive was not functionally confirmed. Compared with memory T cells, unstimulated naive T cells appeared more diverse, and naive cells seemed to make a substantial contribution to the alloresponse. For roughly 75-95% of proliferating CD4+ or CD8+ clones, no naive or memory phenotype could be assigned. Of the alloreactive CD4+ clones that could be mapped, the Treg-derived share averaged about 67% with siplizumab compared with around 27% in control reactions.

Sorted unstimulated T cells and proliferating T cells recovered from mixed lymphocyte reactions underwent TCRbeta CDR3 sequencing. Fresh whole blood from around 11 HLA-typed healthy donors was used to isolate PBMCs. To map where alloreactive clones came from, unstimulated CD4+ regulatory T cells were FACS-sorted. To prepare the library, the immunoSEQ multiplex PCR assay was applied. Approximately 93,000 TCR templates per sample were assayed by the deep sequencing platform. Genomic DNA extracted from sorted T cells was used for TCRbeta CDR3 sequencing. Turning to the authors' computational methods: The R programming language was used for clonal analysis of TCRbeta CDR3 data. Comparing unstimulated samples against CFSE-low samples taken after the reaction was how alloreactive CD4+ and CD8+ clones were defined. By matching sequences to the repertoires of sorted unstimulated Treg and non-Treg cells, each alloreactive CD4+ clone was assigned a regulatory or non-regulatory origin. Here the immuneACCESS table is served through TCRdb, limited to in-frame sequences with V and J called. Missing clones are a known gap in these copies; in checked studies unresolved V genes cover under half, and the rest lacks a known reason. V and J calls and clone size are as listed in that table; D and trimming were resolved from the DNA. The sample has just under 85,000 clones on record, roughly 90% of them singletons. The ten largest make up less than 2% of the sample.

The rearrangement joined TRBV7-2 to TRBJ1-3, and perhaps TRBD1 as D gene, on 6 matching bases. The TCR comes from a human donor in good health. The sample comprised Tregs sorted from blood. DNA sequence: TGTGCCAGCAGCCAATGGACAGATGGAAACACCATATATTTT. It specifies CASSQWTDGNTIYF. Outside the CDR3, residues come from the reference TRBV7-2 and TRBJ1-3 proteins, so the full variable domain is: GAGVSQSPSNKVTEKGKDVELRCDPISGHTALYWYRQSLGQGLEFLIYFQGNSAPDKSGLPSDRFSAERTGGSVSTLTIQRTQQEDSAVYLCASSQWTDGNTIYFGEGSWLTVV.